This is a list of T cell receptor beta chains from one sample in a study of blood T cell repertoires in COVID-19. Sequencing used immunoSEQ multiplex PCR; TCRdb keeps in-frame clones, though not all of them. This sample carries more than 120,000 clones, under 90% of them seen once, and the ten largest clones take around 3.9%. Specimen: PBMCs or T cells enriched from blood (not recorded which). The receptors come from a man in his fifties or sixties in a cohort exposed to, infected with or recovered from COVID-19 (not recorded which). Each CDR3 is given without its conserved first and last residue. Expanded clones are given a class, and other clones once, few, many or no size at all.

J | length | size | V | CDR3
TRBJ2-1 | 13 | - | TRBV5-1 | ASGTTGGSYNEQF
TRBJ1-3 | 11 | - | TRBV10-3 | AISESAGNTIY
TRBJ2-3 | 11 | once | TRBV9 | ASSVPNTDTQY
TRBJ2-3 | 14 | - | TRBV3-1/TRBV3-2 | ASSLGTSGTGDTQY
TRBJ1-2 | 12 | - | TRBV6-5 | ASSYSAGGGGYT
TRBJ2-3 | 11 | - | TRBV21-1 | ASSKALRDTQY
TRBJ1-2 | 12 | once | TRBV29-1 | SVELQGRGYGYT
TRBJ1-5 | 11 | once | TRBV12-3/TRBV12-4 | ASSRGGDQPQH
TRBJ2-7 | 12 | few | TRBV6-1 | ASSDTGGPYEQY
TRBJ2-5 | 11 | - | TRBV5-1 | ASSLDTGETQY
TRBJ1-1 | 16 | few | TRBV5-4 | ASSLTGTAFLMNTEAF
TRBJ2-5 | 13 | - | TRBV28 | ASSFGTSAQETQY
TRBJ1-1 | 15 | once | TRBV6-6 | ASSRLPGQGSNTEAF
TRBJ2-7 | 12 | - | TRBV7-9 | ASRPGQGAYEQY
TRBJ1-4 | 10 | - | TRBV30 | ALTGAGEKLF
TRBJ2-7 | 13 | once | TRBV6-5 | ASQLGGQGASEQY
TRBJ2-7 | 11 | - | TRBV5-1 | ASSPEVKYEQY
TRBJ1-6 | 13 | - | TRBV9 | ASSRGGQGDSPLH
TRBJ2-5 | 16 | - | TRBV7-9 | ASSFRSAVTGFGETQY
TRBJ1-1 | 13 | once | TRBV6-2/TRBV6-3 | ASSSGSQVNTEAF
TRBJ1-1 | 14 | - | TRBV19 | ASSIDRAGALTEAF
TRBJ1-3 | 14 | few | TRBV13 | ASRQGPRRSGNTIY
TRBJ2-2 | 12 | - | TRBV7-9 | ASDFRGGTGELF
TRBJ1-2 | 11 | many | TRBV10-3 | AISEPPERGYT
TRBJ2-7 | 11 | - | TRBV5-4 | ASSVDRAYEQY
TRBJ2-5 | 13 | - | TRBV2 | ASSEQGLAGETQY
TRBJ2-1 | 13 | - | TRBV3-1/TRBV3-2 | ASSQRGTYYNEQF
TRBJ2-5 | 13 | - | TRBV5-4 | ASSPPWAYQETQY
TRBJ1-2 | 10 | - | TRBV3-1/TRBV3-2 | ASSGYRAGYT